This section outlines one T cell receptor (beta chain) sequence together with its context. Its antigen is currently unknown. This entry belongs to a study of long-term antiretroviral therapy in people with HIV. Version v3.0 of the immunoSEQ assay was performed at survey level. Some clones are missing from TCRdb's copy, which holds only in-frame ones; the method was immunoSEQ multiplex PCR. The data show approximately 18,000 clones, approximately 90% seen once. Regarding the study as a whole: The clones with expansion before ART were dominant in the repertoire at all time points. Repertoires in HIV (unlike those of controls) had narrower CDR3 length ranges.

Germline V gives CDR1 ENHRY, CDR2 SYGVKD. The V end was cut by 4 bases, the J end by 4 bases, with 11 bases between. The CDR3 extends over 13 amino acids. The V call is TRBV10-3, the J call TRBJ2-7; TRBD1 or TRBD2 may be the D gene (5 bases each). The sequence was obtained from a woman aged 40 to 50 with HIV. Source: unsorted PBMCs, taken 0.6 years after starting antiretroviral therapy. Here the CDR3 reads CAISGDGEYEQYF. The DNA for the CDR3 is TGTGCCATCAGTGGGGACGGAGAATACGAGCAGTACTTC.